This T cell receptor (beta chain) was sequenced in a study of cytomegalovirus exposure and HLA in healthy donors. The study, taken as a whole, reports: In a later analysis, V- and J-gene trimming of beta chains associated with a DCLRE1C missense variant, replicated independently.

Per the germline V gene, CDR1 is SEHNR and CDR2 is FQNEAQ (reference sequence). Between the trimmed V and J ends, which lost 5 bases and 0 bases, there was a span of 13 bases. The CDR3 spans 15 residues. Comment on this clone: Its antigen is unidentified.

Use of 60 Vbeta and 13 Jbeta primers characterized the PCR. TCRdb keeps only in-frame clones here, not all; method: immunoSEQ multiplex PCR. The sample contains about 160,000 clones, around 84% of which appear only once. Input material: PBMCs. This chain links TRBV7-9 with TRBJ1-1; a weak D match, TRBD1 (6 bases). This TCR derives from a man aged 18 to 35 in good health and CMV-seronegative. The CDR3 loop reads CASSVQGIVNTEAFF. The DNA of the CDR3 is TGTGCCAGCAGCGTACAGGGTATCGTGAACACTGAAGCTTTCTTT.